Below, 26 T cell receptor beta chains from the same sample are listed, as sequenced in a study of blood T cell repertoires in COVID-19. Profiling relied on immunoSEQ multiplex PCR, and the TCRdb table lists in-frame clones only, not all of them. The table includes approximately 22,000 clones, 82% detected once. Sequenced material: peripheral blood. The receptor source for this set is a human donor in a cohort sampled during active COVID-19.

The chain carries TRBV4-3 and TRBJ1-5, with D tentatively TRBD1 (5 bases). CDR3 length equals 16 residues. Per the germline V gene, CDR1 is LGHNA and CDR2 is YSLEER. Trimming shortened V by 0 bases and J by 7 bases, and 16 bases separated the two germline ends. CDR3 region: CASSQDWGGTGQPQHF. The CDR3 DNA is TGCGCCAGCAGCCAAGATTGGGGGGGGACTGGGCAGCCCCAGCATTTT.

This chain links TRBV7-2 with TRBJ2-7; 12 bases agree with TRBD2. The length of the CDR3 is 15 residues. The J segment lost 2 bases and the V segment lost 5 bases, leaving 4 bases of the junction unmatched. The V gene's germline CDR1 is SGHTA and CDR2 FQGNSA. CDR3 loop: CASSLRTSGAYEQYF. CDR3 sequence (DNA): TGTGCCAGCAGCCTCAGGACTAGCGGGGCCTACGAGCAGTACTTC.

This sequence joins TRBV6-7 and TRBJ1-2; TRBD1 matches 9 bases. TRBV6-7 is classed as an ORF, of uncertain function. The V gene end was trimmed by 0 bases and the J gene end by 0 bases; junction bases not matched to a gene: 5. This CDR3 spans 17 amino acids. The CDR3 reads CASSYSIRDRANYGYTF. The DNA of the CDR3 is TGTGCCAGCAGTTACTCGATCCGGGACAGGGCTAACTATGGCTACACCTTC.

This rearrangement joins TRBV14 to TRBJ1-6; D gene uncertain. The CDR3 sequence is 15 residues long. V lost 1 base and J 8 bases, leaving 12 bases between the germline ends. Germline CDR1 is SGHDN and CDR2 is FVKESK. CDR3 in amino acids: CASSQGWANYSPLHF. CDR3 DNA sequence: TGTGCCAGCAGCCAAGGGTGGGCCAATTATTCACCCCTCCACTTT. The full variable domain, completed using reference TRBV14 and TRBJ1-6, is EAGVTQFPSHSVIEKGQTVTLRCDPISGHDNLYWYRRVMGKEIKFLLHFVKESKQDESGMPNNRFLAERTGGTYSTLKVQPAELEDSGVYFCASSQGWANYSPLHFGNGTRLTVT.

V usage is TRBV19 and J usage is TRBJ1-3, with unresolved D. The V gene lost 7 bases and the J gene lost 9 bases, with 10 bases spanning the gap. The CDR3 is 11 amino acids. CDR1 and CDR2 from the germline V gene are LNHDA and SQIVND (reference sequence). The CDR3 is CASTVYGTIYF. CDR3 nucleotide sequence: TGTGCCAGTACTGTGTACGGCACCATATATTTT. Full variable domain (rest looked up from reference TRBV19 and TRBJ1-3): DGGITQSPKYLFRKEGQNVTLSCEQNLNHDAMYWYRQDPGQGLRLIYYSQIVNDFQKGDIAEGYSVSREKKESFPLTVTSAQKNPTAFYLCASTVYGTIYFGEGSWLTVV.

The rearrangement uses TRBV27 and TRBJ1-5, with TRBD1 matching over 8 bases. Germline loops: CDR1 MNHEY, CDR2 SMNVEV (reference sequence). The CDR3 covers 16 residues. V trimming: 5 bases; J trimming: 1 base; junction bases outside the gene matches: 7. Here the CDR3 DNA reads TGTGCCAGCAGTCGCCTGGACAGGGCCAGCAATCAGCCCCAGCATTTT. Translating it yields CASSRLDRASNQPQHF.

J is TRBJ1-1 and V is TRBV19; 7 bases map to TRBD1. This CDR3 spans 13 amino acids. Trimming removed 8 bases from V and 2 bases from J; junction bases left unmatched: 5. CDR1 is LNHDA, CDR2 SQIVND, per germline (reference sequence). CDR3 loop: CASRDRVNTEAFF. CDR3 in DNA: TGTGCCAGTCGCGACAGGGTCAACACTGAAGCTTTCTTT.

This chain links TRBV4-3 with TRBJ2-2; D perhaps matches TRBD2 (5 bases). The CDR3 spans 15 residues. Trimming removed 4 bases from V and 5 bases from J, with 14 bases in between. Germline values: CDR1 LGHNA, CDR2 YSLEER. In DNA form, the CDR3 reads TGCGCCAGCAGCCGCCAAAACCGGGAAACCGGGGAGCTGTTTTTT. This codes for CASSRQNRETGELFF.

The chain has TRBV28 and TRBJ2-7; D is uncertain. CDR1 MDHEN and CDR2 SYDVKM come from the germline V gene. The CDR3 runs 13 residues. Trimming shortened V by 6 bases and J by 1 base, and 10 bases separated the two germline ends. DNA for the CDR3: TGTGCCAGCAGGACTTCCATTTCCTACGAGCAGTACTTC. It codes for CASRTSISYEQYF.

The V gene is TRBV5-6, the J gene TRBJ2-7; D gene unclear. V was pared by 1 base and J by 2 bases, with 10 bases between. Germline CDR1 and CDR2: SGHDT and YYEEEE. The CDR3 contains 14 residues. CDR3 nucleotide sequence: TGTGCCAGCAGCTTGCGGAGCGTACCCTACGAGCAGTACTTC. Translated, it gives CASSLRSVPYEQYF.

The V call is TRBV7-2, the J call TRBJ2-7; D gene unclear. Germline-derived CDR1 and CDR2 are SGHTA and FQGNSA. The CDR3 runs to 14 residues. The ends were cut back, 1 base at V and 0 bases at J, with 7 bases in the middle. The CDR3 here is CASSLGRSSYEQYF. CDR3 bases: TGTGCCAGCAGCTTAGGCCGGAGCTCCTACGAGCAGTACTTC.

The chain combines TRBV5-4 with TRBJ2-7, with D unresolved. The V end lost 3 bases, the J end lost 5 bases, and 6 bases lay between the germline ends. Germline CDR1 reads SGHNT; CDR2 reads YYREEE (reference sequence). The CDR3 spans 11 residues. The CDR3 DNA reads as TGTGCCAGCAGCTCTGTAGACGAGCAGTACTTC. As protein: CASSSVDEQYF.

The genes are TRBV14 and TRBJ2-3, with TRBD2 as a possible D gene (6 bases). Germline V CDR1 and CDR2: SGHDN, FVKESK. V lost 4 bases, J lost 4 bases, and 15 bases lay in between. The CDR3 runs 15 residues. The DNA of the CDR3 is TGTGCCAGCAGCCCGTTTCGGGGGACTTCAGATACGCAGTATTTT. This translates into CASSPFRGTSDTQYF. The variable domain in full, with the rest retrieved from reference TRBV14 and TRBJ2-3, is EAGVTQFPSHSVIEKGQTVTLRCDPISGHDNLYWYRRVMGKEIKFLLHFVKESKQDESGMPNNRFLAERTGGTYSTLKVQPAELEDSGVYFCASSPFRGTSDTQYFGPGTRLTVL.

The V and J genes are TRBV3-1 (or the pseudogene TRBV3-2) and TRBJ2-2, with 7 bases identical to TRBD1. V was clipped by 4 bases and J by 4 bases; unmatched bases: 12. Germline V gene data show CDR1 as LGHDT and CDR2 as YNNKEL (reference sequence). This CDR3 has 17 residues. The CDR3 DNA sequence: TGTGCCAGCAGCCTCCCCCCTTTGACAGGGTCCACCGGGGAGCTGTTTTTT. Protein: CASSLPPLTGSTGELFF.

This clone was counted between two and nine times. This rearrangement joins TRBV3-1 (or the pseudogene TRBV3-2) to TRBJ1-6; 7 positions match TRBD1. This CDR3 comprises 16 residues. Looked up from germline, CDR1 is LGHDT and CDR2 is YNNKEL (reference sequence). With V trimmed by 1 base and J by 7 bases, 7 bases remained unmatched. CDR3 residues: CASSQGKPGGNSPLHF. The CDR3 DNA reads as TGTGCCAGCAGCCAAGGCAAGCCAGGGGGGAATTCACCCCTCCACTTT.

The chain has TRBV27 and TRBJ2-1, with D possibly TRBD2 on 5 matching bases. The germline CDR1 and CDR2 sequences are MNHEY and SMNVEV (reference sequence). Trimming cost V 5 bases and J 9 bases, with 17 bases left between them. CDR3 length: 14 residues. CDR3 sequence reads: CASSRGLVRGEQFF. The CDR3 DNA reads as TGTGCCAGCAGTCGGGGATTGGTCCGAGGTGAGCAGTTCTTC.

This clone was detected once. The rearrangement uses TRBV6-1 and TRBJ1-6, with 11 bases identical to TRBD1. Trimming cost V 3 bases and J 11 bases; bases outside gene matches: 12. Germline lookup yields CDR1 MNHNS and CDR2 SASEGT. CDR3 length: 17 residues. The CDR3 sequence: CASSDTGTGGGSAPLHF. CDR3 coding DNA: TGTGCCAGCAGTGATACCGGGACAGGGGGGGGTTCTGCACCCCTCCACTTT.

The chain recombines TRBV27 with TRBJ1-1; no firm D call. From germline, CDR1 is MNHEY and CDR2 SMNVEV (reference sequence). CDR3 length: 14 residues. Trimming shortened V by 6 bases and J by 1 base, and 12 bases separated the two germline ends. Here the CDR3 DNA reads TGTGCCAGCAGCCGACGGGAGTCGAACACTGAAGCTTTCTTT. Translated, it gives CASSRRESNTEAFF.

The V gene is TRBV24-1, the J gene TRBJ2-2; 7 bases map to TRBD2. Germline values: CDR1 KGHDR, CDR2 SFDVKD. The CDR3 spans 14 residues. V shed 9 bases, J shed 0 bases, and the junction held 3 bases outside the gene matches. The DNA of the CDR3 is TGTGCCACCTCTAGCGGAGCGAACACCGGGGAGCTGTTTTTT. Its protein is CATSSGANTGELFF.

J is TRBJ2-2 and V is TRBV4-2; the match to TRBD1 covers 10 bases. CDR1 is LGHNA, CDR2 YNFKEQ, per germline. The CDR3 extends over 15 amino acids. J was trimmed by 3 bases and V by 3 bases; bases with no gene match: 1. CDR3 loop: CASSQGTGDTGELFF. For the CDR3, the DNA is TGTGCCAGCAGCCAGGGGACAGGGGACACCGGGGAGCTGTTTTTT.

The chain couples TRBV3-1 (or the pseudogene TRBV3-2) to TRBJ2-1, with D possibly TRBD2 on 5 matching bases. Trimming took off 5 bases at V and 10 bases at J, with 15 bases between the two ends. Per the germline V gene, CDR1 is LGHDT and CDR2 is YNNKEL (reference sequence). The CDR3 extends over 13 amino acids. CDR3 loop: CASSLRGPDEQFF. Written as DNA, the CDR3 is TGTGCCAGCAGCTTGAGAGGGCCGGACGAGCAGTTCTTC.

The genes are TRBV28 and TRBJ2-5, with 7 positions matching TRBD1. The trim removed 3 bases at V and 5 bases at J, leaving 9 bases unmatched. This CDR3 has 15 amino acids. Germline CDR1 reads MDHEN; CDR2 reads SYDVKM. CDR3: CASSLEQGQRETQYF. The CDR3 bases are TGTGCCAGCAGTTTGGAACAGGGGCAGAGGGAGACCCAGTACTTC.

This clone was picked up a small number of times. CDR3 sequence: CASSEAGEDSGNEQFF. Written as DNA, the CDR3 is TGCGCCAGCAGTGAGGCGGGGGAGGACAGTGGCAATGAGCAGTTCTTC. This chain connects TRBV10-2 to TRBJ2-1; TRBD2 might be the D (7 bases). CDR1 and CDR2 (germline): WSHSY, SAAADI. The ends were cut back, 2 bases at V and 6 bases at J, with 17 bases in the middle. The length of the CDR3 is 16 residues.

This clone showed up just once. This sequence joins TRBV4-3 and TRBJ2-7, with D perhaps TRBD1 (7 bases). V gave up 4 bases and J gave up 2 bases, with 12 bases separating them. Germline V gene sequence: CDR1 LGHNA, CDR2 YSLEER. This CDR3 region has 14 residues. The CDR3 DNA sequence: TGCGCCAGCAGCCCAGGGGGGCTCGCCTACGAGCAGTACTTC. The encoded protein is CASSPGGLAYEQYF.

CDR3 nucleotides: TGTGCCAGCAGCGATTCTAGCGGGTGGGATGAGCAGTTCTTC. It encodes CASSDSSGWDEQFF. V usage is TRBV9 and J usage is TRBJ2-1; 8 bases are a match to TRBD2. This CDR3 is built from 14 residues. Germline V CDR1 and CDR2: SGDLS, YYNGEE. J lost 8 bases, V lost 3 bases, and 7 bases had no gene match.

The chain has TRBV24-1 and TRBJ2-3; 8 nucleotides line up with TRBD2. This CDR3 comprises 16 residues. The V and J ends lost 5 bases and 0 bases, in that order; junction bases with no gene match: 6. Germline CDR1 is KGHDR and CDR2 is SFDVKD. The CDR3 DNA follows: TGTGCCACCAGTGTAGGCGGGGGGACTAGCACAGATACGCAGTATTTT. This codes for CATSVGGGTSTDTQYF.